This T cell receptor beta chain was profiled in a study of CD8 T cells in ankylosing spondylitis. This clonotype was counted many times. Its target is not known. Study observations and caveats: Researchers report that disease-linked clones proved CD8+ and relatively rare in peripheral blood. A motif in TCR beta, a set of under 10 highly homologous variants, appeared characteristic of ankylosing spondylitis blood.

Germline lookup yields CDR1 DFQATT and CDR2 SNEGSKA (reference sequence). Trimming took 6 bases from V and 3 from J; bases not matched to a gene: 8. The CDR3 loop spans 14 amino acids. TCRdb analysed the 5' RACE reads with MiXCR anew, one entry per CDR3 protein. Among some 150,000 distinct CDR3 sequences listed, about 10% were seen once. The chain joins TRBV20-1 to TRBJ2-4, with 7 positions matching TRBD1. Material: blood, either unsorted or a sorted T cell fraction (not recorded which). The receptor comes from a female donor with ankylosing spondylitis or in good health (not recorded which). This CDR3 reads CSAPRQGSKNIQYF. The CDR3 DNA is TGCAGTGCCCCCCGACAGGGCAGCAAAAACATTCAGTACTTC.